This record covers a single TCR beta chain. What it binds is unknown. Expressed TCRB transcripts were sequenced, since all the RNA that had been isolated was reverse transcribed. The data were produced by immunoSEQ multiplex PCR, yet TCRdb's version contains in-frame clones alone and is incomplete. This table has roughly 450,000 clones, 11% to 15% appearing once. The data belong to a study of beta chain features in type 1 diabetes. Looking at the study overall: Sorted cell examination encompassed roughly 98,000,000 cells across all samples.

General study results and limits: Because the template was cDNA, high-expressing cells might be over-represented. Individuals with type 1 diabetes displayed fewer insertions and more deletions at VDJ junctions.

V was trimmed by 4 bases and J by 2 bases, leaving 4 bases between them. There are 11 residues in the CDR3. The germline V gene encodes CDR1 DFQATT and CDR2 SNEGSKA (reference sequence). The V gene is TRBV20-1, the J gene TRBJ2-3; D remains ambiguous. The TCR comes from a young man in good health. Sequencing was performed on naive CD4+ T cells from blood. In nucleotides, the CDR3 is TGCAGTGCTAAGAACACAGATACGCAGTATTTT. It yields the protein CSAKNTDTQYF.